This TCR beta chain was recorded in a study of beta chain features in type 1 diabetes. Overall study findings and caveats: TCRB CDR3s from Type 1 diabetes patients were moderately but significantly shorter in all four CD4+ subsets.

The CDR3 loop spans 14 amino acids. Germline CDR1 reads GTSNPN; CDR2 reads SVGIG (reference sequence). Trimming pared 2 bases from V and 7 bases from J, leaving 15 bases between. For this clone: Its target is not known.

The entirety of the isolated RNA underwent reverse transcription, so expressed TCRB transcripts were sequenced. Profiling relied on immunoSEQ multiplex PCR, and the TCRdb table lists in-frame clones only, not all of them. The table records around 240,000 clones, roughly 70% of them present only once. Using CD45RO/CCR7/CD25/CD127/CD95/CD27, CD4+ naive, central memory, regulatory and stem cell-like memory cells were sorted. Sequenced input: naive CD4+ T cells from blood. The chain links TRBV30 to TRBJ2-1; possibly TRBD1 or TRBD2 for D (5 bases each). This clonotype was obtained from a man aged 25 to 40 in good health. The CDR3 is CAWSPGAPWNEQFF. CDR3 nucleotide sequence: TGTGCCTGGAGTCCCGGGGCACCTTGGAATGAGCAGTTCTTC.